This TCR beta chain came from a study of blood T cells in healthy people across ages. General study points: Long-lived donors had more naive CD4+ cells and higher diversity than aged donors. Older age went with lower TCR beta diversity per million T cells, in a roughly linear way.

This CDR3 spans 15 amino acids. Trimming removed 6 bases from V and 0 bases from J, with 14 bases in between. The germline V gene encodes CDR1 MNHEY and CDR2 SMNVEV (reference sequence). Each of the donors had roughly 9.1 milliliters of peripheral blood drawn into EDTA-treated Vacutainer tubes. Comments on this clonotype: The antigen is unknown.

The authors ran a second PCR of about 7 to 12 cycles using a sample-barcoded 5' primer and a J-beta primer mix. A single record per CDR3 protein comes from TCRdb applying MiXCR to the 5' RACE reads. The sample consists of roughly 2 million distinct CDR3 sequences, 49% of them appearing once. This chain links TRBV27 with TRBJ2-5; D might be TRBD1 (6 bases). The receptor comes from a woman aged 35 to 49 in good health. The sample consisted of blood. The CDR3 loop reads CASSAIRGHQETQYF. The DNA for the CDR3 is TGTGCCAGCAGCGCTATCAGGGGACACCAAGAGACCCAGTACTTC.